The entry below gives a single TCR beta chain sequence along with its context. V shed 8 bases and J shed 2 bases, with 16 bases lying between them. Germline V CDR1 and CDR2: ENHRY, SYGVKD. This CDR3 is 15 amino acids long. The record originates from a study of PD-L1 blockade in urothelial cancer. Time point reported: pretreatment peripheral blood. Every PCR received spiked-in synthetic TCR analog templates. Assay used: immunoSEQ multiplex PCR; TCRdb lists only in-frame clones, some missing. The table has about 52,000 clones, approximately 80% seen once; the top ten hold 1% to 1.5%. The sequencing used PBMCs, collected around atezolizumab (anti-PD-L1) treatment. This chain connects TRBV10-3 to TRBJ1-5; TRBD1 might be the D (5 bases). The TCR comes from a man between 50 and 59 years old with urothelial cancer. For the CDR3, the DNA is TGTGCCATCCGACCGGGGGGGGACGGCAATCAGCCCCAGCATTTT. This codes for CAIRPGGDGNQPQHF.